This T cell receptor (beta chain) stems from a study of CXCR3-negative and CXCR3-positive naive CD8 T cells. Naive CD8+ T cells showed a CD45RO-CCR7+CD27+CD95- phenotype. This CDR3 has 13 residues. Germline-derived CDR1 and CDR2 are SQVTM and ANQGSEA. The authors prepared UMI-labeled TRB cDNA libraries by 5' RACE. With the 5' RACE reads reprocessed, TCRdb shows one record per CDR3 protein and no DNA. The sample has 150,000 or so distinct CDR3 sequences; the top ten hold 0.25% to 0.3%. Study-wide results and caveats: Because surface CD5 did not distinguish the naive subsets, TCR strength was inferred from TRB CDR3 properties. Naive cells positive for CXCR3 carried more hydrophobic TRB CDR3s than CXCR3-negative ones.

Points on this clonotype: Antigen unknown.

The V and J genes are TRBV29-1 and TRBJ1-1; TCRdb's assignment of TRBD1 cannot be checked, as there is no DNA. This sequence was found in a human donor in good health. Some clones in this sample may be carry-over from other donors' samples. Sequencing used naive CXCR3+ CD8+ T cells from blood. Subset in this sample: CD45RO-CCR7+CD27+CD95- naive CD8+ T cells expressing CXCR3 (TNR3+). CDR3 sequence reads: CSVVQGWGTEAFF.